A single T cell receptor (beta chain) is shown here with its context. The source of the sample is a study of blood T cell repertoires in COVID-19. Original analysis: Estimated nucleated cell counts came from reference gene primer amplification. Libraries were prepared by immunoSEQ multiplex PCR; TCRdb keeps only in-frame clonotypes and omits some of them. V and J calls plus clone size are reproduced from that table; the DNA served to infer D and trimming. The sample has approximately 200,000 clones, 80% to 90% seen once. This clonotype was obtained from a man aged 55 to 70 with acute or convalescent COVID-19. Sequencing was carried out using peripheral blood.

The CDR3 DNA reads as TGTGCCAGCAGTGTTTTAGGTCGCACAGCCAGCACAGATACGCAGTATTTT. Protein: CASSVLGRTASTDTQYF. The chain employs TRBV25-1 and TRBJ2-3, with D uncertain. V was pared by 4 bases and J by 0 bases, with 17 bases between. Germline CDR1 and CDR2: MGHDK and SYGVNS. This CDR3 is 17 amino acids long.